This passage covers 26 T cell receptor beta chains from one sample sequenced in a study of blood T cell repertoires in COVID-19. This table comes from immunoSEQ multiplex PCR, and its TCRdb copy is limited to in-frame clones, with some not included. The table includes around 460,000 clones, approximately 90% detected once. What was sequenced was peripheral blood. These receptors were obtained from a man aged 18 to 29 with COVID-19, enrolled during active disease.

The chain employs TRBV28 and TRBJ2-3; 8 nucleotides match TRBD1. CDR3 length: 17 amino acids. CDR1 is MDHEN and CDR2 is SYDVKM in the germline V gene. The trim removed 3 bases at V and 2 bases at J, leaving 10 bases unmatched. CDR3 sequence reads: CASSFLDRGVSTDTQYF. The CDR3 DNA is TGTGCCAGCAGTTTCCTTGACAGGGGAGTCTCCACAGATACGCAGTATTTT.

V is TRBV7-9 and J is TRBJ1-1, with D unclear. CDR1 and CDR2 (germline): SEHNR, FQNEAQ (reference sequence). The CDR3 spans 14 residues. The V gene lost 6 bases and the J gene lost 6 bases, with 17 bases spanning the gap. CDR3 residues: CASSRPPGIAEAFF. As DNA, the CDR3 is TGTGCCAGCAGTCGCCCCCCCGGGATCGCTGAAGCTTTCTTT. The variable domain in full, with the rest retrieved from reference TRBV7-9 and TRBJ1-1, is DTGVSQNPRHKITKRGQNVTFRCDPISEHNRLYWYRQTLGQGPEFLTYFQNEAQLEKSRLLSDRFSAERPKGSFSTLEIQRTEQGDSAMYLCASSRPPGIAEAFFGQGTRLTVV.

The chain employs TRBV11-3 and TRBJ2-1; TRBD2 matches at 7 bases. Germline V gives CDR1 SGHNT, CDR2 YENEEA. CDR3 size: 15 residues. The V segment lost 1 base and the J segment 4 bases; nucleotides outside the gene matches: 4. CDR3 in DNA: TGTGCCAGCAGCTTAGGTCTAGCGGTGTACAATGAGCAGTTCTTC. This gives the protein CASSLGLAVYNEQFF. The complete variable domain, with remaining parts taken from reference TRBV11-3 and TRBJ2-1, reads EAGVVQSPRYKIIEKKQPVAFWCNPISGHNTLYWYLQNLGQGPELLIRYENEEAVDDSQLPKDRFSAERLKGVDSTLKIQPAELGDSAVYLCASSLGLAVYNEQFFGPGTRLTVL.

CDR3: CASSDNRFNYGYTF. The CDR3 bases are TGTGCCAGCAGTGATAACAGGTTTAACTATGGCTACACCTTC. V and J are TRBV2 and TRBJ1-2, with D possibly being TRBD1 (5 bases). Germline CDR1 and CDR2: SNHLY and FYNNEI. This CDR3 is built from 14 residues. Trimming removed 3 bases at V and 1 base at J, with 9 bases between. The full variable domain, rest sourced from reference TRBV2 and TRBJ1-2, is EPEVTQTPSHQVTQMGQEVILRCVPISNHLYFYWYRQILGQKVEFLVSFYNNEISEKSEIFDDQFSVERPDGSNFTLKIRSTKLEDSAMYFCASSDNRFNYGYTFGSGTRLTVV.

A single count supports this clone. The J gene is TRBJ2-1, the V gene TRBV7-3, with 9 bases identical to TRBD2. After removal of 4 bases from V and 6 bases from J, the junction contained 4 bases not matched to a gene. Per germline, CDR1 SGHTA and CDR2 FQGTGA. The CDR3 loop spans 14 amino acids. CDR3 bases: TGTGCCAGCAGCTCCCTTAGCGGGAGCAATGAGCAGTTCTTC. Its translation: CASSSLSGSNEQFF.

The chain employs TRBV21-1 and TRBJ2-5; the D segment call TRBD2 is taken from the table without a DNA check. TRBV21-1 is listed as a pseudogene. The CDR3 totals 16 residues. The CDR3 coding sequence is TGTGCCAGCAGCCCGCGGACTAGCTCGTACCAAGAGACCCAGTACTTC. This translates into CASSPRTSSYQETQYF.

The chain recombines TRBV9 with TRBJ2-7; TRBD2 matches 15 bases. The junction had 17 bases not matched to a gene; V was cut back by 3 bases and J by 4 bases. The CDR3 totals 20 residues. Germline CDR1 SGDLS, CDR2 YYNGEE. This chain's CDR3 is CASSERETGLAGGSPYEQYF. Here the CDR3 DNA reads TGTGCCAGCAGCGAGAGAGAGACGGGACTAGCGGGAGGCAGCCCTTACGAGCAGTACTTC.

This clone was found once. The gene calls are TRBV6-5 and TRBJ2-7; D perhaps matches TRBD1 (5 bases). V gave up 6 bases and J gave up 0 bases, with 15 bases separating them. Looked up from germline, CDR1 is MNHEY and CDR2 is SVGAGI. This CDR3 is 15 amino acids long. The CDR3 sequence: CASRLTQVISYEQYF. For the CDR3, the DNA is TGTGCCAGCAGACTCACACAGGTCATCTCCTACGAGCAGTACTTC.

V is TRBV7-2 and J is TRBJ2-4, with 7 positions matching TRBD1. V shed 5 bases, J shed 12 bases, and the junction held 4 bases outside the gene matches. CDR3 size: 11 residues. Germline lookup yields CDR1 SGHTA and CDR2 FQGNSA. The CDR3: CASSKNRGQYF. The CDR3 bases are TGTGCCAGCAGCAAAAACAGGGGTCAGTACTTC.

In its sample, this clone was seen once. The rearrangement links TRBV30 to TRBJ2-7; 11 bases fit TRBD2. The junction had 9 bases not matched to a gene; V was cut back by 4 bases and J by 1 base. CDR1 GTSNPN and CDR2 SVGIG come from the germline V gene (reference sequence). The CDR3 covers 16 residues. For the CDR3, the DNA is TGTGCCTGGAAACTAGCGGGAGTCCTTCCTTCCTACGAGCAGTACTTC. It translates to CAWKLAGVLPSYEQYF.

This sequence joins TRBV9 and TRBJ2-3; D is undetermined. Between the trimmed V and J ends, which lost 2 bases and 2 bases, there was a span of 6 bases. The CDR3 consists of 13 residues. Germline V gene lookup returns CDR1 SGDLS and CDR2 YYNGEE. In DNA form, the CDR3 reads TGTGCCAGCAGCGTCCTAACCACAGATACGCAGTATTTT. Its translation is CASSVLTTDTQYF.

This rearrangement joins TRBV6-1 to TRBJ1-2; D unresolved. The germline V gene encodes CDR1 MNHNS and CDR2 SASEGT. This CDR3 is built from 14 residues. The V end was cut by 3 bases, the J end by 4 bases, with 12 bases between. As DNA, the CDR3 is TGTGCCAGCAGTGATATGGGAGACACCTATGGCTACACCTTC. Protein product: CASSDMGDTYGYTF.

V usage is TRBV5-1 and J usage is TRBJ2-3; 7 bases fit TRBD1. The CDR3 runs 13 residues. V dropped 7 bases and J dropped 0; count of bases not matched to a gene: 2. Germline CDR1 reads SGHRS; CDR2 reads YFSETQ. CDR3 protein: CASGDRSTDTQYF. The CDR3 bases are TGCGCCAGCGGGGACAGAAGCACAGATACGCAGTATTTT.

This clone was seen only once. This sequence joins TRBV9 and TRBJ2-7; 7 nucleotides line up with TRBD1. The CDR3 has 14 amino acids. CDR1 SGDLS and CDR2 YYNGEE come from the germline V gene. With 2 bases clipped from V and 3 bases from J, the junction kept 5 bases outside the gene matches. The CDR3 DNA is TGTGCCAGCAGCGTCGGGACAGCCTTCTACGAGCAGTACTTC. It encodes CASSVGTAFYEQYF.

As to this clone: A junction boundary mismatches the germline segment, possibly from a read error. In nucleotides, the CDR3 is TGTGCCAGCAGCCAAGATTCCCTCAACCCAGTCCCGCTCTTC. It translates to CASSQDSLNPVPLF. V usage is TRBV3-1 (or the pseudogene TRBV3-2) and J usage is TRBJ2-1; no clear D. CDR1 and CDR2 (germline): LGHDT, YNNKEL (reference sequence). This CDR3 contains 14 residues.

This clone was seen once. The gene calls are TRBV5-6 and TRBJ2-7; the D gene is possibly TRBD1 (7 bases). V lost 5 bases, J lost 3 bases, and 9 bases lay in between. This CDR3 has 12 amino acids. In germline, CDR1 is SGHDT, CDR2 YYEEEE. The CDR3 DNA reads TGTGCCAGCAGTCAGGGGGGCTACGAGCAGTACTTC. Its protein is CASSQGGYEQYF. Looking up the rest from reference TRBV5-6 and TRBJ2-7 gives the full variable domain: DAGVTQSPTHLIKTRGQQVTLRCSPKSGHDTVSWYQQALGQGPQFIFQYYEEEERQRGNFPDRFSGHQFPNYSSELNVNALLLGDSALYLCASSQGGYEQYFGPGTRLTVT.

Points on this clone: This specimen includes other DNA sequences encoding the same CDR3. In DNA, the CDR3 is TGCGCCAGCAGCCTGGGGACTAGCGGGTACAATGAGCAGTTCTTC. As protein: CASSLGTSGYNEQFF. The rearrangement joins TRBV5-1 to TRBJ2-1, with 12 bases that match TRBD2. J lost 4 bases, V lost 4 bases, and 3 bases had no gene match. This CDR3 spans 15 amino acids. CDR1 and CDR2 (germline): SGHRS, YFSETQ.

The chain is built from TRBV30 and TRBJ2-3; TRBD2 agrees at 7 bases. The CDR3 runs 14 residues. V was pared by 3 bases and J by 6 bases, with 9 bases of the junction left unmatched. The germline CDR1 and CDR2 sequences are GTSNPN and SVGIG (reference sequence). DNA for the CDR3: TGTGCCTGGAGCCCGACGTTGGGGGGGGATACGCAGTATTTT. It encodes CAWSPTLGGDTQYF.

This clone occurred a few times. The chain links TRBV6-5 to TRBJ1-1; tentatively, D is TRBD1 (5 bases). The CDR3 is 16 residues long. The germline V gene has CDR1 MNHEY and CDR2 SVGAGI. The V gene lost 0 bases and the J gene lost 5 bases, with 16 bases spanning the gap. CDR3 in amino acids: CASSYSFREVITEAFF. The CDR3 DNA is TGTGCCAGCAGTTACTCGTTCAGGGAAGTGATTACTGAAGCTTTCTTT.

The J gene is TRBJ2-5, the V gene TRBV6-1, with TRBD2 identical over 11 bases. With V trimmed by 0 bases and J by 1 base, 10 bases remained unmatched. The CDR3 covers 19 residues. The germline CDR1 and CDR2 sequences are MNHNS and SASEGT. This chain's CDR3 is CASSEAILAGGRFQETQYF. The DNA for the CDR3 is TGTGCCAGCAGTGAAGCGATTCTAGCGGGGGGCAGATTCCAAGAGACCCAGTACTTC.

The rearrangement joins TRBV2 to TRBJ1-6, with 7 bases that match TRBD1. CDR3 length equals 14 residues. Germline CDR1 is SNHLY and CDR2 is FYNNEI. V shed 6 bases, J shed 10 bases, and the junction held 9 bases outside the gene matches. CDR3 amino acids: CASSPQGSQSPLHF. The CDR3 DNA reads TGTGCCAGCAGCCCACAGGGGTCCCAGTCACCCCTCCACTTT.

The CDR3 loop reads CASSRQGLGTGELFF. CDR3 nucleotides: TGTGCCAGTAGCCGACAGGGGCTCGGCACCGGGGAGCTGTTTTTT. V gene TRBV19 combines with J gene TRBJ2-2; TRBD1 matches 8 bases. There are 15 residues in the CDR3. The germline gives CDR1 LNHDA, CDR2 SQIVND (reference sequence). Unmatched junction bases numbered 7, after V lost 6 bases and J lost 4 bases. The full variable domain, in which reference TRBV19 and TRBJ2-2 provide the parts outside the CDR3, is DGGITQSPKYLFRKEGQNVTLSCEQNLNHDAMYWYRQDPGQGLRLIYYSQIVNDFQKGDIAEGYSVSREKKESFPLTVTSAQKNPTAFYLCASSRQGLGTGELFFGEGSRLTVL.

This clone was seen once. The J gene is TRBJ1-2, the V gene TRBV14, with 7 bases matching TRBD1. Per germline, CDR1 SGHDN and CDR2 FVKESK. The V and J ends lost 2 bases and 5 bases, in that order; junction bases with no gene match: 5. The CDR3 runs 14 residues. The CDR3 protein is CASSQNRDSYGYTF. Written as DNA, the CDR3 is TGTGCCAGCAGCCAAAACCGGGACAGTTATGGCTACACCTTC.

This clone came up once. The V gene is TRBV2, the J gene TRBJ2-2; the D is unclear. Per the germline V gene, CDR1 is SNHLY and CDR2 is FYNNEI. CDR3 length: 12 residues. V was shortened by 7 bases and J by 8 bases, with 11 bases between the two germline ends. The CDR3 reads CASKMFGGELFF. Written as DNA, the CDR3 is TGTGCCAGCAAAATGTTCGGGGGGGAGCTGTTTTTT.

This chain connects TRBV2 to TRBJ2-7; the D gene is possibly TRBD1 (6 bases). Germline V CDR1 and CDR2: SNHLY, FYNNEI. V was clipped by 4 bases and J by 2 bases, with 15 bases between them. The CDR3 has 15 residues. The chain's CDR3 is CASSGWTARPYEQYF. CDR3 sequence (DNA): TGTGCCAGCAGTGGCTGGACAGCTCGCCCCTACGAGCAGTACTTC.

The chain combines TRBV27 with TRBJ1-5; TRBD1 is a possible D gene (6 bases). Trimming stripped 6 bases from V and 3 bases from J, with 15 bases between. This CDR3 contains 15 residues. CDR1 is MNHEY, CDR2 SMNVEV, per germline (reference sequence). CDR3 DNA: TGTGCCAGCAGATTCCTACAGGGCGACAATCAGCCCCAGCATTTT. This gives the protein CASRFLQGDNQPQHF.